Sequencing of this TCR beta chain was carried out in a study of vaccination and CD4 T cells after COVID-19. Study context: Cultures that served as controls received a CEFX pool, an HIV-1 Nef pool, or no peptide.

An Oncomine TCR Beta short-read assay was used to sequence the DNA from cultured CD4+ T cells. In TCRdb, the PCR reads were re-called with MiXCR into one record per CDR3 protein. The sample has approximately 9,300 distinct CDR3 sequences, about 66% seen once. The CDR3 extends over 15 amino acids. In germline, CDR1 is LNHDA, CDR2 SQIVND (reference sequence). J lost 7 bases, V lost 5 bases, and 12 bases had no gene match. This clonotype was picked up a small number of times. Its antigen remains unknown. Stated treatment: approximately nine-day PBMC culture with coronavirus spike peptide pools or control peptides (ViraFEST assay). Under the ViraFEST approach, antigen-specific T cells were expanded with peptide pools and TCRs subsequently sequenced.

V is TRBV19 and J is TRBJ2-7, with 9 positions matching TRBD2. This TCR came from a human donor who had recovered from COVID-19. Material: CD4+ T cells from blood, cultured in vitro. DNA for the CDR3: TGTGCCAGTAGTCGTCCCGCGGGGGGGACGCGGGAGCAGTACTTC. As protein: CASSRPAGGTREQYF.